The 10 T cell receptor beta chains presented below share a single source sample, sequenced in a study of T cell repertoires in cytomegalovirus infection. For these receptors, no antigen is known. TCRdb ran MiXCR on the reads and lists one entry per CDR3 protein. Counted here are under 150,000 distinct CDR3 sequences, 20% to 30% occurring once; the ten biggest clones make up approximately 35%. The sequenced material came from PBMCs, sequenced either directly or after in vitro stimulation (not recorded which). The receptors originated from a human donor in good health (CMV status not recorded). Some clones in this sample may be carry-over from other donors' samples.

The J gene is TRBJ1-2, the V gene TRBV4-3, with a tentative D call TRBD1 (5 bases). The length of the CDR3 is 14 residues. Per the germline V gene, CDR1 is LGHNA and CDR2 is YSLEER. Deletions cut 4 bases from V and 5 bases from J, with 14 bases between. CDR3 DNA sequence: TGCGCCAGCAGCCCCGTGACAGAAGATTATGGCTACACCTTC. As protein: CASSPVTEDYGYTF.

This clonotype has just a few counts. The CDR3 is CASSTNRARDRGGELFF. The CDR3 DNA reads as TGTGCCAGCAGCACAAACCGGGCCAGAGACCGGGGCGGGGAGCTGTTTTTT. The chain joins TRBV7-2 to TRBJ2-2; weak D call: TRBD2 (5 bases). Germline-derived CDR1 and CDR2 are SGHTA and FQGNSA. V lost 5 bases, J lost 7 bases, and 23 bases lay in between. The length of the CDR3 is 17 residues.

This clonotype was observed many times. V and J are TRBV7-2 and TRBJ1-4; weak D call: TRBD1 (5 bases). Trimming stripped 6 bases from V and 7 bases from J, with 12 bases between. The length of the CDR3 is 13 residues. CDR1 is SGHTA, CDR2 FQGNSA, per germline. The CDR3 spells CASSPGPSEKLFF. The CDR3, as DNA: TGTGCCAGCAGTCCGGGGCCATCTGAAAAACTGTTTTTT.

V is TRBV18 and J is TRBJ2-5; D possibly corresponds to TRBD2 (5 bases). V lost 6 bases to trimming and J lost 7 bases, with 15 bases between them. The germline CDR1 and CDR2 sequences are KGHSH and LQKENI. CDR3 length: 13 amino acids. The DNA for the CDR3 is TGTGCCAGCTCGACCGAGGGTCCGGGGACCCAGTACTTC. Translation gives CASSTEGPGTQYF.

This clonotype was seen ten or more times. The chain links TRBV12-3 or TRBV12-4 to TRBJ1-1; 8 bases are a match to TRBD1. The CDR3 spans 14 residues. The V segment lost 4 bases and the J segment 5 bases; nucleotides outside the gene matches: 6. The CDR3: CASSSSGGKTEAFF. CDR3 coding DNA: TGTGCCAGCAGTTCATCAGGGGGCAAGACTGAAGCTTTCTTT.

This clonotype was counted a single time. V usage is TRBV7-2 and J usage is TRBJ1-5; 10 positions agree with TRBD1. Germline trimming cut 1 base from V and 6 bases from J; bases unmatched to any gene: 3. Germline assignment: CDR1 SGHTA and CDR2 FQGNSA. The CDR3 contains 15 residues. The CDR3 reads CASSLGQGASQPQHF. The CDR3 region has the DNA TGTGCCAGCAGCTTAGGACAGGGGGCCAGTCAGCCCCAGCATTTT.

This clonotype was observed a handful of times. The CDR3: CASSSETSGTQYF. The CDR3 nucleotides read TGTGCCAGCAGCTCCGAGACTAGTGGTACGCAGTATTTT. V is TRBV7-9 and J is TRBJ2-3; TRBD2 might be the D (6 bases). CDR1 and CDR2 (germline): SEHNR, FQNEAQ (reference sequence). The ends were cut back, 4 bases at V and 8 bases at J, with 13 bases in the middle. CDR3 length equals 13 residues. The whole variable domain, remainder taken from reference TRBV7-9 and TRBJ2-3, is DTGVSQNPRHKITKRGQNVTFRCDPISEHNRLYWYRQTLGQGPEFLTYFQNEAQLEKSRLLSDRFSAERPKGSFSTLEIQRTEQGDSAMYLCASSSETSGTQYFGPGTRLTVL.

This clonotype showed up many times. The CDR3 region is CASSLVGGPVYEQYF. The CDR3 region has the DNA TGTGCCAGCAGCTTAGTAGGGGGACCCGTTTACGAGCAGTACTTC. This chain links TRBV7-2 with TRBJ2-7; the D gene is possibly TRBD1 (6 bases). CDR3 length equals 15 residues. Germline V lookup: CDR1 SGHTA, CDR2 FQGNSA. V shed 1 base and J shed 4 bases, with 14 bases lying between them. Using reference TRBV7-2 and TRBJ2-7 for the parts outside the CDR3, the full variable domain is GAGVSQSPSNKVTEKGKDVELRCDPISGHTALYWYRQSLGQGLEFLIYFQGNSAPDKSGLPSDRFSAERTGGSVSTLTIQRTQQEDSAVYLCASSLVGGPVYEQYFGPGTRLTVT.

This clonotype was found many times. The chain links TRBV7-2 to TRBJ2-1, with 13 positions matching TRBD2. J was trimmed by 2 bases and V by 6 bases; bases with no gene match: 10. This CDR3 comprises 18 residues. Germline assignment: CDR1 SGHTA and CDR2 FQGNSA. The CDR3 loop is CASRDGGLAGLTYNEQFF. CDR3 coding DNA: TGTGCCAGCAGGGATGGGGGACTAGCGGGACTTACCTACAATGAGCAGTTCTTC.

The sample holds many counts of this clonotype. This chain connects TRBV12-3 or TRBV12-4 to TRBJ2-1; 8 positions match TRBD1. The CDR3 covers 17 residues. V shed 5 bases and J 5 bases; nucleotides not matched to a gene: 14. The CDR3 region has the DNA TGTGCCAGCAGTCCCCTCGCCGGACAGGGTAACCACAATGAGCAGTTCTTC. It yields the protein CASSPLAGQGNHNEQFF.